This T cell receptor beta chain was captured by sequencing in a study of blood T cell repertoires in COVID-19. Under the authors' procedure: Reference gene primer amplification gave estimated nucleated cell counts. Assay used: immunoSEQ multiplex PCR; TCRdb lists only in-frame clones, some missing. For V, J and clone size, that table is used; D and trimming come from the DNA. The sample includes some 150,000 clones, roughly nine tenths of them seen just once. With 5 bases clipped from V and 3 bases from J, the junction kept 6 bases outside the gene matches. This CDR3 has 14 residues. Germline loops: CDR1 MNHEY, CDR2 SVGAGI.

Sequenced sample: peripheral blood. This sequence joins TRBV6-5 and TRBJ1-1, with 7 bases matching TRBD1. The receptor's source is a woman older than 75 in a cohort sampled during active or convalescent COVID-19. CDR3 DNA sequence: TGTGCCAGCAGTCGACAGGGTACGGACACTGAAGCTTTCTTT. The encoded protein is CASSRQGTDTEAFF.